Listed here is a single T cell receptor (beta chain). This clonotype was seen a few times. The antigen this receptor binds is unknown. No quality values exist for individual bases; no much larger clone is one base distant. Total RNA was isolated from unfractionated whole blood collected in Tempus Blood RNA tubes. As TCR sequencing controls, roughly five healthy volunteers were used, with blood taken at day 0, 2 weeks and 6 weeks. These data belong to a study of human T cells and chemical hapten exposure (dated by TCRdb to the early 2020s). Some background on the complete study: Libraries were combined into a pool for sequencing, and differences in TCR yield between samples came mainly from small differences in library volumes within the pool. Peripheral blood TCR repertoire changes were tracked in vivo in alopecia patients during primary and secondary sensitization to the hapten diphenylcyclopropenone (DPC). Both TCR alpha and TCR beta chains were sequenced from each blood RNA sample. Study-level results and caveats: No change with DPC sensitization was found in the number of TCRs above 1 in 1000 frequency, and no evidence of global repertoire structure alterations was found. Repeated subsampling changed both the strength of the expansion versus patch-test correlation and the threshold at which the correlation became significant.

The CDR3, from cysteine to phenylalanine, totals 13 residues. Of all the DNA, just the CDR3 is kept, 39 bases in frame from base 1. A distance of 9 bases separates the germline ends of V and J, which lose 8 bases and 0 bases respectively. The germline V gene gives CDR1 as ENHRY and CDR2 as SYGVKD. The library came from 5' RACE. Data came from an Illumina MiSeq. During library preparation, unique molecular identifiers were attached to individual cDNA molecules so that TCRs could be counted quantitatively and reproducibly. On the study's bioinformatics: The median number of TCRs per sample was roughly 98,000, ranging from roughly 23,224 to 690,600. The Decombinator software suite was used to annotate V, J and CDR3 in the TCR reads. For PS versus PT1 abundance plots, all samples were subsampled to the same number of TCRs (28,000). Expanded TCRs were defined as absent before sensitization and observed at least eight times at the 2-week time point. TCRdb itself trimmed the public reads at Q25 with fastp, ran MiXCR and retained productive beta chains. Each record represents a unique CDR3 protein, reported with the most common genes and DNA among its rows. The V and J calls here are based on TCRdb, not the publication. This sample is represented by about 81,000 distinct CDR3 sequences; 6.5% to 8.5% of them were singletons. The ten largest clones represent over 2% of the sample.

The origin of this receptor is a male donor in good health. Recombination joined TRBV10-3 with TRBJ2-3, with TRBD2 as a weak D call on 5 bases. Here the CDR3 is given as CAIADSSTDTQYF. The nucleotide sequence reads TGTGCCATCGCGGACTCAAGCACAGATACGCAGTATTTT.